In this sample, the clone carrying this TCR beta chain turned up a few times. The entry originates in a study of human T cells and chemical hapten exposure. The germline CDR1 and CDR2 sequences are DFQATT and SNEGSKA (reference sequence). CDR3 size: 13 residues. TCRdb re-called the RACE reads with MiXCR, one entry per CDR3 protein. The sample records roughly 200,000 distinct CDR3 sequences, approximately 20% being singletons. Time point: patch test 1, 2 weeks after DPC sensitization. Stated treatment: therapeutic diphenylcyclopropenone sensitization with weekly scalp DPC. This TCR was recovered from a woman aged 50 to 60 with alopecia areata. Some clones in this sample may be carry-over from other donors' samples. This chain connects TRBV20-1 to TRBJ2-7, with unresolved D. Material: whole blood, obtained in connection with sensitization to the hapten diphenylcyclopropenone (DPC). The DNA of the CDR3 is TGCAGCGCCGAGCAGCGCCAGGACTACGAGCAGTACTTC. Amino acid sequence: CSAEQRQDYEQYF.